These 21 T cell receptor beta chains share one sample of origin, sequenced in a study of patients and donors after allogeneic stem cell transplantation. TCRdb reanalysed the RT-PCR reads using MiXCR and keeps one entry per CDR3 protein. The table shows 400,000 to 450,000 distinct CDR3 sequences, with under 20% occurring only once. The sequenced material came from blood, either unsorted or a sorted T cell fraction (not recorded which). The receptors stem from a human donor who was either an allogeneic HSCT recipient or a stem cell or donor lymphocyte infusion donor (not recorded which). It is not recorded whose cells these are; they may come from a transplant donor.

This clonotype was detected a few times. The chain combines TRBV11-2 with TRBJ1-5; no reliable D call. V was shortened by 5 bases and J by 4 bases, with 12 bases between the two germline ends. Germline CDR1 and CDR2: SGHAT and FQNNGV. The CDR3 covers 14 residues. The CDR3 loop is CASSGEGSNQPQHF. The CDR3 region has the DNA TGTGCCAGCAGCGGGGAAGGGAGTAATCAGCCCCAGCATTTT.

The V call is TRBV20-1, the J call TRBJ2-3; D perhaps matches TRBD1 (6 bases). Trimming stripped 6 bases from V and 4 bases from J, with 14 bases between. The CDR3 runs 13 residues. CDR1 and CDR2 (germline): DFQATT, SNEGSKA (reference sequence). In nucleotides, the CDR3 is TGCAGTGCCCGCCCCGCAGGGGCAGATACGCAGTATTTT. It is translated as CSARPAGADTQYF.

The V and J genes are TRBV20-1 and TRBJ1-1; unclear D gene. Germline values: CDR1 DFQATT, CDR2 SNEGSKA (reference sequence). With 5 bases removed from V and 7 bases from J, the gap between germline ends came to 11 bases. This CDR3 contains 11 residues. CDR3 nucleotide sequence: TGCAGTGCTGGGAAGAGGAATGAAGCTTTCTTT. It translates to CSAGKRNEAFF.

This clonotype was seen many times. The chain has TRBV12-3 or TRBV12-4 and TRBJ1-1; D call uncertain. V was pared by 5 bases and J by 0 bases, with 7 bases between. There are 13 residues in the CDR3. The CDR3 spells CASSPPLNTEAFF. In DNA, the CDR3 is TGTGCCAGCAGTCCCCCTTTGAACACTGAAGCTTTCTTT.

In this sample, this clonotype turned up a few times. The chain employs TRBV4-2 and TRBJ2-3, with TRBD2 as a possible D gene (7 bases). With 1 base removed from V and 5 bases from J, the gap between germline ends came to 16 bases. The CDR3 sequence is 16 residues long. The V gene's germline CDR1 is LGHNA and CDR2 YNFKEQ. The CDR3 DNA follows: TGTGCCAGCAGCCAAGGCAGTGGGGGGGCCGAAGATACGCAGTATTTT. Translation: CASSQGSGGAEDTQYF.

The chain has TRBV14 and TRBJ2-7; weak D call: TRBD2 (5 bases). Trimming cost V 1 base and J 4 bases, with 17 bases left between them. Germline CDR1 is SGHDN and CDR2 is FVKESK. CDR3 length equals 16 residues. The CDR3 nucleotides are TGTGCCAGCAGCCAAGGGCATCGGGTAAGCGGATACGAGCAGTACTTC. This translates into CASSQGHRVSGYEQYF.

J is TRBJ2-5 and V is TRBV6-1; 9 positions match TRBD2. Per germline, CDR1 MNHNS and CDR2 SASEGT. After removal of 4 bases from V and 0 bases from J, the junction contained 6 bases not matched to a gene. The CDR3 is 16 residues long. CDR3 sequence (DNA): TGTGCCAGCAGTGTACTAGCGGGCAACTACCAAGAGACCCAGTACTTC. The encoded protein is CASSVLAGNYQETQYF.

The chain combines TRBV28 with TRBJ2-3; 8 bases match TRBD2. The CDR3 has 15 amino acids. Trimming cost V 0 bases and J 3 bases; bases outside gene matches: 2. Looked up from germline, CDR1 is MDHEN and CDR2 is SYDVKM. The CDR3 DNA is TGTGCCAGCAGTTTATGGGCGGGAGGTACAGATACGCAGTATTTT. This gives the protein CASSLWAGGTDTQYF. The entire variable domain, with the rest obtained from reference TRBV28 and TRBJ2-3, is as follows: DVKVTQSSRYLVKRTGEKVFLECVQDMDHENMFWYRQDPGLGLRLIYFSYDVKMKEKGDIPEGYSVSREKKERFSLILESASTNQTSMYLCASSLWAGGTDTQYFGPGTRLTVL.

This chain joins TRBV6-1 and TRBJ2-6, with D perhaps being TRBD1 or TRBD2 (6 bases each). V dropped 6 bases and J dropped 4 bases, with 13 bases sitting between them. CDR1 and CDR2 (germline): MNHNS, SASEGT. This CDR3 is 15 amino acids long. CDR3 protein: CASRFRGPGANVLTF. DNA for the CDR3: TGTGCCAGCAGATTCCGGGGGCCCGGGGCCAACGTCCTGACTTTC.

The chain combines TRBV20-1 with TRBJ1-2, with TRBD1 identical over 11 bases. Germline V gene lookup returns CDR1 DFQATT and CDR2 SNEGSKA (reference sequence). The V and J ends lost 7 bases and 7 bases, in that order; junction bases with no gene match: 5. CDR3 length: 12 residues. The CDR3 nucleotides read TGCAGTGTCAGGACAGGGGGCGTTGGCTACACCTTC. Amino acid sequence: CSVRTGGVGYTF.

This clonotype was detected ten times or more. This chain connects TRBV20-1 to TRBJ2-1; D unresolved. Trimming shortened V by 3 bases and J by 10 bases, and 10 bases separated the two germline ends. CDR3 length equals 11 residues. The germline V gene encodes CDR1 DFQATT and CDR2 SNEGSKA (reference sequence). This CDR3 reads CSASRAPEQFF. The CDR3 DNA follows: TGCAGTGCTAGTAGGGCTCCCGAGCAGTTCTTC.

In its sample, this clonotype was seen many times. The chain recombines TRBV12-3 or TRBV12-4 with TRBJ2-5, with 10 positions matching TRBD2. With 7 bases clipped from V and 3 bases from J, the junction kept 5 bases outside the gene matches. CDR3 length: 14 amino acids. CDR3 loop: CASTPSGREETQYF. CDR3 nucleotides: TGTGCCAGCACCCCCAGCGGGAGGGAAGAGACCCAGTACTTC.

The chain links TRBV12-3 or TRBV12-4 to TRBJ1-4; D ambiguous. The CDR3 consists of 16 residues. V was pared by 2 bases and J by 4 bases, with 14 bases between. Here the CDR3 DNA reads TGTGCCAGCAGTTTAAGGCGGGGAAACCGTAATGAAAAACTGTTTTTT. This translates into CASSLRRGNRNEKLFF.

The J gene is TRBJ2-2, the V gene TRBV18; no reliable D call. The V and J ends lost 4 bases and 3 bases respectively, with 12 bases between them. CDR1 KGHSH and CDR2 LQKENI come from the germline V gene. The CDR3 sequence is 15 residues long. This chain's CDR3 is CASSRDRRDTGELFF. Here the CDR3 DNA reads TGTGCCAGCTCACGTGATAGGCGAGACACCGGGGAGCTGTTTTTT.

This clonotype was seen a few times. The gene calls are TRBV7-9 and TRBJ1-1; TRBD1 is a possible D gene (6 bases). CDR3 size: 15 residues. Germline V gives CDR1 SEHNR, CDR2 FQNEAQ (reference sequence). V was shortened by 0 bases and J by 5 bases, with 13 bases between the two germline ends. The CDR3 region has the DNA TGTGCCAGCAGCTTAGCTGAGGGGAGGGGGACTGAAGCTTTCTTT. It is translated as CASSLAEGRGTEAFF.

This clonotype was detected ten times or more. The chain couples TRBV11-2 to TRBJ1-6, with no clear D. The CDR3 runs 21 residues. Trimming stripped 0 bases from V and 0 bases from J, with 21 bases between. Germline V gene sequence: CDR1 SGHAT, CDR2 FQNNGV. In DNA form, the CDR3 reads TGTGCCAGCAGCTTAGATTCCGTGGATTGGGCCGGCAGCTCCTATAATTCACCCCTCCACTTT. As protein: CASSLDSVDWAGSSYNSPLHF.

The V call is TRBV9, the J call TRBJ2-7, with TRBD2 matching 16 bases. This CDR3 is 21 amino acids long. V was pared by 3 bases and J by 0 bases, with 15 bases of the junction left unmatched. Germline CDR1 is SGDLS and CDR2 is YYNGEE. CDR3 coding DNA: TGTGCCAGCAGCGCCACGGGACTAGCGGGAGGGCATCACTGGAGCTCCTACGAGCAGTACTTC. Its translation: CASSATGLAGGHHWSSYEQYF.

The chain is built from TRBV29-1 and TRBJ2-2; the D is unclear. Germline loops: CDR1 SQVTM, CDR2 ANQGSEA. V was cut by 4 bases and J by 7 bases, with 16 bases left in between. The CDR3 is 14 amino acids. The CDR3 loop is CSVGVGSGHGELFF. CDR3 DNA: TGCAGCGTTGGAGTCGGGTCCGGTCACGGGGAGCTGTTTTTT.

The rearrangement joins TRBV6-1 to TRBJ1-1; D may be TRBD1 (6 bases). The V end lost 5 bases, the J end lost 6 bases, and 19 bases lay between the germline ends. CDR1 MNHNS and CDR2 SASEGT come from the germline V gene. The CDR3 is 15 amino acids. This chain's CDR3 is CASSRVDLGAAEAFF. The CDR3 nucleotides read TGTGCCAGCAGTCGCGTGGATCTGGGGGCCGCTGAAGCTTTCTTT.

In this sample, this clonotype turned up many times. The genes are TRBV12-3 or TRBV12-4 and TRBJ2-7, with 7 bases that match TRBD2. The CDR3 is 15 amino acids. Unmatched junction bases numbered 5, after V lost 0 bases and J lost 3 bases. The CDR3 nucleotides are TGTGCCAGCAGTTTAGCGGGGGGGGGGAGCTACGAGCAGTACTTC. Translation: CASSLAGGGSYEQYF.

The V call is TRBV24-1, the J call TRBJ2-3, with D perhaps TRBD1 or TRBD2 (6 bases each). Trimming took 3 bases from V and 9 from J, leaving 15 bases between them. The germline gives CDR1 KGHDR, CDR2 SFDVKD. The CDR3 sequence is 14 residues long. The CDR3 sequence: CATSDPGAEDTQYF. As DNA, the CDR3 is TGTGCCACCAGTGATCCGGGGGCCGAGGACACGCAGTATTTT.